The source of this TCR beta chain is a study of technical replicates of blood from several donors (dated by TCRdb to about 2017). The CDR3 runs 12 residues from the cysteine to the phenylalanine. Only the CDR3 DNA stays, 36 bases, in frame from base 1. V was cut back by 4 bases and J by 7 bases, leaving a gap of 10 bases between them. Taken from the germline V gene (reference sequence), the CDR1 and CDR2 loops are WNHNN and SYGVQD. Of note for this clone: Its antigen specificity is not known. Base qualities are not recorded, but no much larger clone differs from it by a single base.

Receptor amplification or capture employed the immunoSEQ multiplex PCR assay. Held by TCRdb, this immuneACCESS table contains in-frame sequences only and omits some clones. Under half of the omission traces to an unresolved V gene where checked; the cause of the rest is unknown. The sample records 90,000 to 100,000 clones, under 97% of which are singletons. The ten largest clones take up 0.22% of the sample. Specimen: T cells isolated from PBMCs. The chain joins TRBV10-1 to TRBJ2-5; the D gene cannot be named for sure. This sequence originates from a human donor in good health. The DNA is as follows: TGCGCCAGCAGTGGAGGTTTGGGGACCCAGTACTTC. Its protein product is CASSGGLGTQYF.